The 20 T cell receptor beta chains presented below share a single source sample, sequenced in a study of cytomegalovirus exposure and HLA in healthy donors. The study ran its PCR with 60 Vbeta and 13 Jbeta primers. Profiling relied on immunoSEQ multiplex PCR, and the TCRdb table lists in-frame clones only, not all of them. The repertoire holds 150,000 or so clones, with 76% as singletons. The sequenced sample was PBMCs. The receptor source for this set is a female donor in good health and CMV-seronegative.

The chain joins TRBV5-1 to TRBJ2-7; TRBD2 aligns across 7 bases. Germline values: CDR1 SGHRS, CDR2 YFSETQ. There are 14 residues in the CDR3. The junction had 7 bases not matched to a gene; V was cut back by 5 bases and J by 2 bases. The CDR3 spells CASRTLAVTYEQYF. The CDR3 nucleotides are TGCGCCAGCAGAACCCTAGCGGTAACCTACGAGCAGTACTTC.

As concerns this clone: Other DNA sequences from this sample encode an identical CDR3 as well. The chain couples TRBV4-3 to TRBJ2-3; 8 nucleotides align to TRBD2. Per germline, CDR1 LGHNA and CDR2 YSLEER. The CDR3 is 14 amino acids. V gave up 4 bases and J gave up 4 bases; unmatched junction bases: 4. The CDR3 is CASSRGLAPDTQYF. CDR3 bases: TGCGCCAGCAGCCGCGGACTAGCCCCAGATACGCAGTATTTT.

The chain uses TRBV10-3 and TRBJ2-3; 9 bases agree with TRBD1. From germline, CDR1 is ENHRY and CDR2 SYGVKD. V gave up 6 bases and J gave up 2 bases; unmatched junction bases: 3. The CDR3 consists of 14 residues. CDR3 region: CAISRDRDTDTQYF. Here the CDR3 DNA reads TGTGCCATCAGCCGGGACAGGGACACAGATACGCAGTATTTT.

This rearrangement joins TRBV15 to TRBJ1-1; TRBD1 agrees at 7 bases. V lost 8 bases, J lost 0 bases, and 18 bases stayed unmatched. CDR1 and CDR2 (germline): LNHNV, YYDKDF (reference sequence). The CDR3 loop spans 18 amino acids. CDR3 sequence (DNA): TGTGCCACCTTATCTGGACAGGCCGTCCGGTCGTTGAACACTGAAGCTTTCTTT. Its translation: CATLSGQAVRSLNTEAFF.

V is TRBV27 and J is TRBJ2-3; 10 bases map to TRBD1. V shed 6 bases and J 3 bases; nucleotides not matched to a gene: 6. CDR1 is MNHEY, CDR2 SMNVEV, per germline (reference sequence). This CDR3 is 15 amino acids long. CDR3 coding DNA: TGTGCCAGCAGCTCTCGGGACAGGGGAACAGATACGCAGTATTTT. It codes for CASSSRDRGTDTQYF.

This chain connects TRBV30 to TRBJ2-1; 14 nucleotides line up with TRBD2. There are 18 residues in the CDR3. Germline V gene data show CDR1 as GTSNPN and CDR2 as SVGIG (reference sequence). V shed 1 base and J 7 bases; nucleotides not matched to a gene: 12. DNA of the CDR3: TGTGCCTGGAGTGGACCCAGGGGGACTAGCGGGAGCGTAAATGAGCAGTTCTTC. Translation: CAWSGPRGTSGSVNEQFF.

This chain uses TRBV20-1 with TRBJ1-4; TRBD1 matches at 9 bases. Germline assignment: CDR1 DFQATT and CDR2 SNEGSKA (reference sequence). V shed 8 bases, J shed 12 bases, and the junction held 4 bases outside the gene matches. This CDR3 has 10 amino acids. The CDR3 is CSTQGAELFF. The CDR3 region has the DNA TGCAGTACACAGGGGGCGGAACTGTTTTTT.

This clone was observed a handful of times. The chain recombines TRBV6-5 with TRBJ2-1; 9 nucleotides agree with TRBD2. CDR1 is MNHEY, CDR2 SVGAGI, per germline. Trimming cost V 5 bases and J 6 bases; bases outside gene matches: 5. The CDR3 is 14 amino acids. CDR3 in DNA: TGTGCCAGCAGTCGCGGGAGGGCGGGCAATGAGCAGTTCTTC. The encoded protein is CASSRGRAGNEQFF.

The V gene is TRBV28, the J gene TRBJ1-5, with D possibly TRBD1 on 5 matching bases. V was clipped by 4 bases and J by 2 bases, with 12 bases between them. Germline V gene data show CDR1 as MDHEN and CDR2 as SYDVKM. The CDR3 extends over 15 amino acids. CDR3: CASSSHLQGNQPQHF. For the CDR3, the DNA is TGTGCCAGCAGTTCCCATCTACAGGGCAATCAGCCCCAGCATTTT.

The chain carries TRBV29-1 and TRBJ2-3, with TRBD2 matching 10 bases. After removal of 6 bases from V and 0 bases from J, the junction contained 9 bases not matched to a gene. The CDR3 is made up of 16 amino acids. Germline loops: CDR1 SQVTM, CDR2 ANQGSEA. The CDR3 spells CSVTLILAGSTDTQYF. The DNA for the CDR3 is TGCAGCGTAACTCTCATACTAGCGGGAAGCACAGATACGCAGTATTTT.

The chain employs TRBV30 and TRBJ2-5; 7 nucleotides align to TRBD2. The length of the CDR3 is 18 residues. V lost 4 bases, J lost 5 bases, and 22 bases stayed unmatched. CDR1 is GTSNPN, CDR2 SVGIG, per germline (reference sequence). The CDR3 loop is CAWNVWQDPLLGGETQYF. The CDR3 nucleotides are TGTGCCTGGAATGTCTGGCAGGATCCGCTTCTGGGGGGGGAGACCCAGTACTTC.

The chain employs TRBV30 and TRBJ2-5, with TRBD1 matching 9 bases. With the DNA end fitting TRBJ2-7 better, the J assignment may be wrong. From germline, CDR1 is GTSNPN and CDR2 SVGIG (reference sequence). This CDR3 comprises 18 residues. CDR3: CAWTLTLDRGGRAGEQYF. The CDR3 DNA reads TGTGCCTGGACGCTTACTTTGGACAGGGGAGGGCGGGCCGGCGAGCAGTACTTC.

The chain has TRBV28 and TRBJ2-7; TRBD1 agrees at 7 bases. V gave up 2 bases and J gave up 0 bases; unmatched junction bases: 4. Germline values: CDR1 MDHEN, CDR2 SYDVKM. This CDR3 comprises 15 residues. The CDR3 nucleotides read TGTGCCAGCAGTTTAAGGGCAGGGGGCTCCTACGAGCAGTACTTC. Translated, it gives CASSLRAGGSYEQYF.

This clone was recorded only once. The rearrangement uses TRBV9 and TRBJ2-2; 8 bases align to TRBD2. Germline CDR1 and CDR2: SGDLS and YYNGEE. V dropped 2 bases and J dropped 0; count of bases not matched to a gene: 3. The CDR3 covers 16 residues. DNA of the CDR3: TGTGCCAGCAGCGTTCGGGGGGGTGCGAACACCGGGGAGCTGTTTTTT. Its protein product is CASSVRGGANTGELFF.

V and J are TRBV5-5 and TRBJ2-3; maybe TRBD2 (7 bases). V lost 1 base and J lost 2, with 14 bases in between. This CDR3 is 16 amino acids long. Germline CDR1 is SGHKS and CDR2 is YYEKEE (reference sequence). CDR3 protein: CASSLSGGANTDTQYF. The CDR3 DNA reads as TGTGCCAGCAGCTTGTCTGGGGGGGCGAACACAGATACGCAGTATTTT.

The chain is built from TRBV4-3 and TRBJ2-6; TRBD1 matches 7 bases. Unmatched junction bases numbered 3, after V lost 4 bases and J lost 3 bases. Germline CDR1 reads LGHNA; CDR2 reads YSLEER. The CDR3 sequence is 15 residues long. CDR3 coding DNA: TGCGCCAGCAGCCGACAGGGTGGTGGGGCCAACGTCCTGACTTTC. Its translation is CASSRQGGGANVLTF.

V and J are TRBV4-1 and TRBJ1-3; D is unresolved. Per germline, CDR1 MGHRA and CDR2 YSYEKL. V was shortened by 4 bases and J by 4 bases, with 11 bases between the two germline ends. The CDR3 totals 14 residues. The CDR3 DNA follows: TGCGCCAGCAGCCTCAGGATCTCCGGAAACACCATATATTTT. Amino acid sequence: CASSLRISGNTIYF.

The chain carries TRBV7-3 and TRBJ2-6; unclear D gene. CDR3 length: 12 amino acids. The V end was cut by 5 bases, the J end by 11 bases, with 10 bases between. Germline V gives CDR1 SGHTA, CDR2 FQGTGA. The CDR3 sequence is CASSPGGDVLTF. The CDR3 DNA sequence: TGTGCCAGCAGCCCGGGTGGCGACGTCCTGACTTTC.

The chain has TRBV4-2 and TRBJ2-1, with TRBD2 matching over 14 bases. V trimming: 0 bases; J trimming: 9 bases; junction bases outside the gene matches: 13. This CDR3 comprises 19 residues. Germline values: CDR1 LGHNA, CDR2 YNFKEQ. CDR3 loop: CASSQDYAAGTSGRIEQFF. Here the CDR3 DNA reads TGTGCCAGCAGCCAAGATTACGCCGCCGGGACTAGCGGGAGAATTGAGCAGTTCTTC.

The chain's CDR3 is CSVRGTDTEAFF. DNA of the CDR3: TGCAGCGTTAGAGGTACGGACACTGAAGCTTTCTTT. The chain employs TRBV29-1 and TRBJ1-1; no clear D gene. V was trimmed by 5 bases and J by 3 bases, leaving 10 bases between them. The CDR3 totals 12 residues. Germline V gives CDR1 SQVTM, CDR2 ANQGSEA.